A single sample gave rise to the 5 T cell receptor beta chains below, sequenced in a study of control samples from healthy donors and cancer patients. The assay was immunoSEQ multiplex PCR, and TCRdb's table has in-frame clones only and misses some. Found here are 200,000 to 250,000 clones, roughly 94% of them singletons; the top ten hold about 1.4%. The sequenced material came from blood. The receptor source for this set is a man aged 45-65 years in good health.

The gene calls are TRBV5-1 and TRBJ2-7; D gene unclear. CDR1 SGHRS and CDR2 YFSETQ come from the germline V gene. CDR3 length equals 12 residues. V lost 0 bases to trimming and J lost 6 bases, with 7 bases between them. This chain's CDR3 is CASSLGVGEQYF. The CDR3 coding sequence is TGCGCCAGCAGCTTGGGGGTTGGCGAGCAGTACTTC.

This clone is a singleton in its sample. This chain links TRBV7-2 with TRBJ2-3; D possibly matches TRBD1 or TRBD2 (6 bases each). From germline, CDR1 is SGHTA and CDR2 FQGNSA. V lost 5 bases and J 4 bases, leaving 16 bases between the germline ends. This CDR3 region has 15 residues. For the CDR3, the DNA is TGTGCCAGCAGCACGGACGGGGGCCTCGCAGATACGCAGTATTTT. It specifies CASSTDGGLADTQYF.

V is TRBV28 and J is TRBJ1-2; 7 nucleotides align to TRBD1. This CDR3 is built from 15 residues. Germline-derived CDR1 and CDR2 are MDHEN and SYDVKM. With 2 bases clipped from V and 4 bases from J, the junction kept 7 bases outside the gene matches. The DNA for the CDR3 is TGTGCCAGCAGTTTAAGGGGACAGAAAGGCTATGGCTACACCTTC. Amino acids: CASSLRGQKGYGYTF.

Concerning this clone itself: The junction shows a germline mismatch at one end, possibly a read error. CDR3 sequence reads: CATRQGMAGGHDF. The CDR3 nucleotides are TGCGCCACCCGACAGGGCATGGCTGGTGGGCACGACTTC. The J gene is TRBJ2-5, the V gene TRBV5-1, with 7 bases aligning to TRBD1. Germline V gene sequence: CDR1 SGHRS, CDR2 YFSETQ. The CDR3 is made up of 13 amino acids.

The chain links TRBV3-1 (or the pseudogene TRBV3-2) to TRBJ2-1; perhaps D is TRBD1 or TRBD2 (6 bases each). Trimming took 6 bases from V and 6 from J, leaving 15 bases between them. Germline CDR1 is LGHDT and CDR2 is YNNKEL (reference sequence). The CDR3 has 14 amino acids. The CDR3 here is CASSRTAAGNEQFF. CDR3 nucleotide sequence: TGTGCCAGCAGTCGGACAGCAGCGGGCAATGAGCAGTTCTTC.